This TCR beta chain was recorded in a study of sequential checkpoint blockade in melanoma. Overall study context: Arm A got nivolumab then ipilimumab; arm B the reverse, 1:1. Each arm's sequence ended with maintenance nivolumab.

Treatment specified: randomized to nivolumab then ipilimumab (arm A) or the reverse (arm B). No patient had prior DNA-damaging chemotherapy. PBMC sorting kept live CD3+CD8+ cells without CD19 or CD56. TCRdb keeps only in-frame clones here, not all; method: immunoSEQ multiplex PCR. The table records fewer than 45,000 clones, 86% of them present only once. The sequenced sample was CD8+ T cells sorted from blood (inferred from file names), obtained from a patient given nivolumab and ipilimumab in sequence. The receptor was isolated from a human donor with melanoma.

CDR3 loop: CASSPPLSGSYNEQFF. The DNA for the CDR3 is TGTGCCAGCTCACCCCCACTTAGCGGCTCCTACAATGAGCAGTTCTTC. The chain joins TRBV18 to TRBJ2-1; weak D call: TRBD2 (6 bases). The ends were cut back, 3 bases at V and 0 bases at J, with 12 bases in the middle. Germline loops: CDR1 KGHSH, CDR2 LQKENI. The CDR3 totals 16 residues.